This T cell receptor (beta chain) was sequenced during a study of T cell responses to AZD1222 COVID-19 vaccine. About the study: Second-dose timings of about 4 or about 12 weeks were pooled.

Notes on this clone: Its antigen is not known.

The study's findings and limits: Spike-specific TCR breadth and depth rose after two AZD1222 doses. The donor cohort was predominantly white British with a female majority, and clonal diversity may have been underestimated. Sampled repertoires all dated from after the peak T cell response.

This CDR3 spans 15 amino acids. Trimming left V 1 base short and J 6 bases short, with 10 bases between. CDR1 and CDR2 from the germline V gene are LGHNA and YSLEER. This table comes from immunoSEQ multiplex PCR, and its TCRdb copy is limited to in-frame clones, with some not included. The sample shows almost 55,000 clones, around 84% of them seen only once. The chain couples TRBV4-3 to TRBJ1-6; D might be TRBD1 (5 bases). This specimen consisted of peripheral blood, obtained on day 0 of AZD1222 vaccination. This TCR derives from an adult in good health. The CDR3 nucleotides read TGCGCCAGCAGCCAAGGGCGAGGGGTTAATTCACCCCTCCACTTT. It is translated as CASSQGRGVNSPLHF.